Below are 28 T cell receptor beta chains sequenced from a single sample in a study of T cells in localized non-small cell lung cancer (dated by TCRdb to 2020 to 2021). The library relied on the immunoSEQ multiplex PCR assay. In its TCRdb copy, this immuneACCESS table keeps in-frame sequences only and misses some clones. Where compared with another copy, unresolved V genes explain less than half of these, and the others have no known cause. This sample comprises 15,000 to 20,000 clones, around 87% of them detected only once. The top ten clones comprise 0.9% to 1.5% of the sample. The material sequenced was peripheral blood mononuclear cells, taken before any cancer treatment. The source of these receptors is a woman aged 35 to 75 with stage III lung adenocarcinoma.

The J gene is TRBJ2-2, the V gene TRBV9; a weak D match, TRBD1 (6 bases). Trimming pared 0 bases from V and 1 base from J, leaving 7 bases between. CDR3 length: 15 residues. The germline gives CDR1 SGDLS, CDR2 YYNGEE. In DNA, the CDR3 is TGTGCCAGCAGCGTAGAGGGACAGAACACCGGGGAGCTGTTTTTT. Its translation: CASSVEGQNTGELFF.

The chain employs TRBV27 and TRBJ1-2, with 7 bases that match TRBD1. V lost 5 bases to trimming and J lost 6 bases; unmatched junction nucleotides: 9. This CDR3 comprises 14 residues. Germline CDR1 MNHEY, CDR2 SMNVEV (reference sequence). The CDR3 sequence is CASSLRGLTNGYTF. The DNA for the CDR3 is TGTGCCAGCAGTCTCAGGGGGTTAACGAATGGCTACACCTTC.

This clone was seen a handful of times. The chain combines TRBV2 with TRBJ2-7, with D possibly matching TRBD2 (6 bases). The length of the CDR3 is 13 residues. The V gene lost 7 bases and the J gene lost 2 bases, with 12 bases spanning the gap. Looked up from germline, CDR1 is SNHLY and CDR2 is FYNNEI. The CDR3 coding sequence is TGTGCCAGCATGGGGACTGGGACCTACGAGCAGTACTTC. Encoded protein: CASMGTGTYEQYF.

This clone has a handful of counts. This chain links TRBV4-2 with TRBJ1-4; D unclear. Trimming left V 1 base short and J 7 bases short, with 7 bases between. Germline V gene data show CDR1 as LGHNA and CDR2 as YNFKEQ. This CDR3 is built from 13 residues. This chain's CDR3 is CASSQAFGEKLFF. The DNA for the CDR3 is TGTGCCAGCAGCCAAGCCTTCGGTGAAAAACTGTTTTTT.

This chain joins TRBV28 and TRBJ1-1; the D gene is possibly TRBD1 (6 bases). With 4 bases removed from V and 11 bases from J, the gap between germline ends came to 14 bases. The germline CDR1 and CDR2 sequences are MDHEN and SYDVKM. CDR3 size: 12 residues. CDR3 protein: CASSSSRGRAFF. Written as DNA, the CDR3 is TGTGCCAGCAGTTCCTCGAGGGGGAGGGCTTTCTTT.

The chain is built from TRBV21-1 and TRBJ2-1; the table gives TRBD1 as D, unverified against the DNA. TRBV21-1 is designated a pseudogene. This CDR3 has 16 amino acids. CDR3 nucleotide sequence: TGTGCCAGCAGCCTCTTAGGGGACAGGCTTTACAATGAGCAGTTCTTC. This codes for CASSLLGDRLYNEQFF.

This sequence joins TRBV6-1 and TRBJ2-1; TRBD1 agrees at 8 bases. The ends lost 8 bases at V and 3 bases at J; junction bases unmatched: 6. Germline V gene sequence: CDR1 MNHNS, CDR2 SASEGT. The CDR3 sequence is 14 residues long. CDR3 DNA sequence: TGTGCCAGCCAGACAGGGGTCAACTACAATGAGCAGTTCTTC. Amino acid sequence: CASQTGVNYNEQFF.

This clone was seen a few times. The chain links TRBV30 to TRBJ1-2; D call uncertain. CDR3 size: 14 residues. Germline V lookup: CDR1 GTSNPN, CDR2 SVGIG (reference sequence). Trimming took off 3 bases at V and 1 base at J, with 12 bases between the two ends. CDR3 nucleotides: TGTGCCTGGAGCTGGGTGGGGAATAACTATGGCTACACCTTC. Its translation is CAWSWVGNNYGYTF.

The V gene is TRBV9, the J gene TRBJ2-3; perhaps D is TRBD1 or TRBD2 (5 bases each). Germline V gene sequence: CDR1 SGDLS, CDR2 YYNGEE. V was trimmed by 4 bases and J by 6 bases, leaving 18 bases between them. The length of the CDR3 is 15 residues. The CDR3 sequence is CASSTLGDQRDTQYF. Written as DNA, the CDR3 is TGTGCCAGCAGCACCCTAGGGGACCAGAGGGATACGCAGTATTTT.

The CDR3 DNA is TGTGCCAGCAGCGCCGGGAGCAGCCAGCATTTT. This gives the protein CASSAGSSQHF. The chain employs TRBV6-9 and TRBJ1-5; D gene ambiguous. The germline V gene has CDR1 MNHGY and CDR2 SVAAGI. CDR3 size: 11 residues. Trimming left V 6 bases short and J 12 bases short, with 12 bases between.

The J gene is TRBJ2-7, the V gene TRBV5-6; D tentatively fits TRBD1 or TRBD2 (6 bases each). V was cut by 4 bases and J by 5 bases, with 16 bases left in between. The germline V gene has CDR1 SGHDT and CDR2 YYEEEE. The CDR3 has 14 residues. In nucleotides, the CDR3 is TGTGCCAGCAGCGTACCCTGGGGGGCCCACGAGCAGTACTTC. Protein product: CASSVPWGAHEQYF.

The genes are TRBV4-1 and TRBJ2-3; no clear D gene. Germline V lookup: CDR1 MGHRA, CDR2 YSYEKL. Trimming took 4 bases from V and 2 from J, leaving 10 bases between them. The CDR3 contains 14 residues. CDR3 in DNA: TGCGCCAGCAGCCGTCGTGGTGACACAGATACGCAGTATTTT. This gives the protein CASSRRGDTDTQYF.

The CDR3 DNA is TGCGCCAGCAGCCAAGAAGTCAGGAGCGGAAAACTGTTTTTT. This gives the protein CASSQEVRSGKLFF. The chain combines TRBV4-3 with TRBJ1-4; D is unclear. V was clipped by 0 bases and J by 10 bases, with 12 bases between them. Looked up from germline, CDR1 is LGHNA and CDR2 is YSLEER. The CDR3 has 14 residues.

The chain carries TRBV29-1 and TRBJ1-1, with D hard to call. Deletions cut 6 bases from V and 6 bases from J, with 17 bases between. The germline CDR1 and CDR2 sequences are SQVTM and ANQGSEA. This CDR3 contains 13 residues. CDR3 sequence (DNA): TGCAGCGTAGCTACCGGGAGAGTCGCTGAAGCTTTCTTT. This encodes CSVATGRVAEAFF.

The table lists this clone with a count of one. The genes are TRBV5-1 and TRBJ1-2; D is possibly TRBD1 (5 bases). The CDR3 covers 14 residues. V lost 0 bases to trimming and J lost 2 bases, with 8 bases between them. CDR1 is SGHRS, CDR2 YFSETQ, per germline. This CDR3 reads CASSLADRNYGYTF. Here the CDR3 DNA reads TGCGCCAGCAGCTTGGCCGACAGAAACTATGGCTACACCTTC.

The gene calls are TRBV10-3 and TRBJ2-5, with D tentatively TRBD1 or TRBD2 (7 bases each). Germline loops: CDR1 ENHRY, CDR2 SYGVKD. The CDR3 contains 18 residues. Trimming left V 10 bases short and J 0 bases short, with 27 bases between. CDR3: CATQGGGGHEEYQETQYF. Here the CDR3 DNA reads TGTGCCACCCAAGGGGGAGGGGGCCATGAGGAGTACCAAGAGACCCAGTACTTC.

This chain joins TRBV20-1 and TRBJ1-1, with D unresolved. CDR1 and CDR2 (germline): DFQATT, SNEGSKA (reference sequence). V was trimmed by 7 bases and J by 5 bases, leaving 11 bases between them. The CDR3 runs 11 residues. The CDR3 loop is CSERSETEAFF. The DNA of the CDR3 is TGCAGTGAACGAAGCGAGACTGAAGCTTTCTTT.

Here the CDR3 DNA reads TGTGCCAGCAGTCCCACCGAGGGGGACGAGCAGTACTTC. It codes for CASSPTEGDEQYF. The V call is TRBV9, the J call TRBJ2-7; D perhaps matches TRBD1 (6 bases). V lost 5 bases and J lost 5, with 14 bases in between. The CDR3 runs to 13 residues. The germline V gene encodes CDR1 SGDLS and CDR2 YYNGEE. Combining the CDR3 with reference TRBV9 and TRBJ2-7 gives the whole variable domain DSGVTQTPKHLITATGQRVTLRCSPRSGDLSVYWYQQSLDQGLQFLIQYYNGEERAKGNILERFSAQQFPDLHSELNLSSLELGDSALYFCASSPTEGDEQYFGPGTRLTVT.

This rearrangement joins TRBV6-1 to TRBJ2-3, with TRBD2 matching 12 bases. V shed 7 bases, J shed 6 bases, and the junction held 8 bases outside the gene matches. This CDR3 has 15 amino acids. Germline V gives CDR1 MNHNS, CDR2 SASEGT. The CDR3 region is CASILTSGRRDTQYF. The CDR3 bases are TGTGCCAGCATTTTAACTAGCGGGAGGCGGGATACGCAGTATTTT.

The chain uses TRBV11-3 and TRBJ1-1; D not certain. The germline CDR1 and CDR2 sequences are SGHNT and YENEEA. V gave up 7 bases and J gave up 1 base, with 10 bases separating them. The CDR3 consists of 13 residues. CDR3 protein: CASTERRNTEAFF. The CDR3 nucleotides read TGTGCCAGCACCGAGAGAAGGAACACTGAAGCTTTCTTT.

The chain uses TRBV7-9 and TRBJ2-5; TRBD2 might be the D (6 bases). The CDR3 contains 14 residues. Germline lookup yields CDR1 SEHNR and CDR2 FQNEAQ (reference sequence). V was shortened by 1 base and J by 2 bases, with 8 bases between the two germline ends. CDR3 bases: TGTGCCAGCAGCTTAGGCGGGGCGCAAGAGACCCAGTACTTC. Its translation: CASSLGGAQETQYF. The whole variable domain, remainder taken from reference TRBV7-9 and TRBJ2-5, is DTGVSQNPRHKITKRGQNVTFRCDPISEHNRLYWYRQTLGQGPEFLTYFQNEAQLEKSRLLSDRFSAERPKGSFSTLEIQRTEQGDSAMYLCASSLGGAQETQYFGPGTRLLVL.

This sequence joins TRBV7-9 and TRBJ2-2; 11 bases are a match to TRBD1. The CDR3 consists of 16 residues. The V gene end was trimmed by 0 bases and the J gene end by 5 bases; junction bases not matched to a gene: 2. The germline V gene encodes CDR1 SEHNR and CDR2 FQNEAQ (reference sequence). Here the CDR3 reads CASSLADRGRTGELFF. In DNA, the CDR3 is TGTGCCAGCAGCTTAGCGGACAGGGGGCGTACCGGGGAGCTGTTTTTT.

V and J are TRBV4-1 and TRBJ1-5; 8 bases fit TRBD1. Germline lookup yields CDR1 MGHRA and CDR2 YSYEKL. The CDR3 is 19 residues long. Trimming took 1 base from V and 3 from J; bases not matched to a gene: 14. The CDR3 protein is CASSQAYSLTGGNNQPQHF. The CDR3, as DNA: TGCGCCAGCAGCCAAGCTTATAGTTTAACAGGGGGAAACAATCAGCCCCAGCATTTT.

The chain couples TRBV2 to TRBJ2-5, with D maybe TRBD1 (6 bases). Germline CDR1 and CDR2: SNHLY and FYNNEI. The CDR3 consists of 14 residues. Deletions cut 8 bases from V and 1 base from J, with 14 bases between. The CDR3: CASYPGQPQETQYF. CDR3 sequence (DNA): TGTGCCAGCTACCCGGGACAACCCCAAGAGACCCAGTACTTC.

The gene calls are TRBV6-6 and TRBJ1-3, with a tentative D call TRBD1 (5 bases). The V gene lost 0 bases and the J gene lost 2 bases, with 5 bases spanning the gap. Per germline, CDR1 MNHNY and CDR2 SVGAGI (reference sequence). This CDR3 comprises 14 residues. CDR3 DNA: TGTGCCAGCAGTTACTCAGGGGCTGGAAACACCATATATTTT. This sequence encodes CASSYSGAGNTIYF.

The genes are TRBV27 and TRBJ1-6, with a weak D call TRBD1 (6 bases). Trimming took 3 bases from V and 6 from J, leaving 15 bases between them. This CDR3 region has 16 residues. The V gene's germline CDR1 is MNHEY and CDR2 SMNVEV (reference sequence). The CDR3 loop reads CASSLDRQVLNSPLHF. The CDR3 DNA is TGTGCCAGCAGTTTGGATCGACAGGTCCTTAATTCACCCCTCCACTTT.

The V call is TRBV19, the J call TRBJ2-1, with 9 bases fitting TRBD1. Germline V gene data show CDR1 as LNHDA and CDR2 as SQIVND (reference sequence). V lost 1 base to trimming and J lost 10 bases; unmatched junction nucleotides: 8. The CDR3 totals 15 residues. The CDR3 here is CASSIAGQGFSEQFF. Here the CDR3 DNA reads TGTGCCAGTAGTATAGCAGGACAGGGGTTTAGCGAGCAGTTCTTC.

The rearrangement links TRBV27 to TRBJ2-7; 10 bases align to TRBD1. J lost 1 base, V lost 3 bases, and 15 bases had no gene match. The CDR3 length is 19 residues. Per the germline V gene, CDR1 is MNHEY and CDR2 is SMNVEV (reference sequence). The CDR3 sequence is CASSFQGQTDRGFSYEQYF. In DNA form, the CDR3 reads TGTGCCAGCAGTTTCCAGGGCCAAACGGACAGGGGGTTTTCCTACGAGCAGTACTTC.